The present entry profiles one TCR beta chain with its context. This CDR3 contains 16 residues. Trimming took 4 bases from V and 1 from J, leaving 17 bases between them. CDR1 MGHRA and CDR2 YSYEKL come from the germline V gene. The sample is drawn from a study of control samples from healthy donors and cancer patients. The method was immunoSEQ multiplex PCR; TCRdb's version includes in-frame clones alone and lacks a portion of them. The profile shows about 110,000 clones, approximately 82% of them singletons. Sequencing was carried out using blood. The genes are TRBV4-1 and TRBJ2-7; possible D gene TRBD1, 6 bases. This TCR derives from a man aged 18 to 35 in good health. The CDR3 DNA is TGCGCCAGCAGCCCATATATCAGGGGAGCGTCCTACGAGCAGTACTTC. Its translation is CASSPYIRGASYEQYF.